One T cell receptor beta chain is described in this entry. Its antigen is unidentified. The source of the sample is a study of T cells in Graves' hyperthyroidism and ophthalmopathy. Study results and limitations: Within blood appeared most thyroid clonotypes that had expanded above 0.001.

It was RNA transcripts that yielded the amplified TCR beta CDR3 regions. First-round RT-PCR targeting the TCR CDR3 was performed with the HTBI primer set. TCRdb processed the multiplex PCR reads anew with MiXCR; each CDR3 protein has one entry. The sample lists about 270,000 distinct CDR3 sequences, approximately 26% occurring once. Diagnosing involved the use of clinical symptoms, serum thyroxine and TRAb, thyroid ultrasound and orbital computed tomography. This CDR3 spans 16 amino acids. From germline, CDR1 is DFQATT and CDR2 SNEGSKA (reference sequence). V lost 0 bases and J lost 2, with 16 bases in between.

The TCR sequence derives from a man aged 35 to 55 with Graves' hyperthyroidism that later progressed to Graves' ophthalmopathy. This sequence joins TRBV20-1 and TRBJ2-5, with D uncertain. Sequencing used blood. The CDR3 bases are TGCAGTGCTAGAGATCCCCGGCAGGCGCTACAAGAGACCCAGTACTTC. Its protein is CSARDPRQALQETQYF.